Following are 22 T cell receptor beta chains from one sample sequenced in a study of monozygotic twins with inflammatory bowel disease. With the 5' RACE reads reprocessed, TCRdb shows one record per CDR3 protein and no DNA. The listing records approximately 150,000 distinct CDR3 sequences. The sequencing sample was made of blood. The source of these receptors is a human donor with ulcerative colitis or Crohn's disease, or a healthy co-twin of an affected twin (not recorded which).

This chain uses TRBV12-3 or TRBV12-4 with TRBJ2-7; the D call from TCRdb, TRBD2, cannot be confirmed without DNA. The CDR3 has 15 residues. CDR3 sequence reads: CASRRTSGGAYEQYF.

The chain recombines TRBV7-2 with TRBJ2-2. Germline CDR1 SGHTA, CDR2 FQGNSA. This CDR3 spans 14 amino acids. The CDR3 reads CASSPISRVGELFF.

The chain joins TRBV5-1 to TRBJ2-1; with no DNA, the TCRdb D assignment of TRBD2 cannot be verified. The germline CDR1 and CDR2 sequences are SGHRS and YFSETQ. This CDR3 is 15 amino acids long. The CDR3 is CASSVAGAAYNEQFF.

The CDR3 here is CASSSRTVNTEAFF. The chain couples TRBV11-2 to TRBJ1-1; TCRdb outputs TRBD1, but without DNA this stays unchecked. The CDR3 spans 14 residues. The germline gives CDR1 SGHAT, CDR2 FQNNGV.

The CDR3 reads CSARPPDRVDTEAFF. V and J are TRBV20-1 and TRBJ1-1; no DNA is available, so the TRBD1 call from TCRdb remains unchecked. Germline V gene sequence: CDR1 DFQATT, CDR2 SNEGSKA (reference sequence). The CDR3 loop spans 15 amino acids.

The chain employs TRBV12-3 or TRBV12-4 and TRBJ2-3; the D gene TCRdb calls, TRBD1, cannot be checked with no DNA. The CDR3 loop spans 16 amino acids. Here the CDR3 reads CASSHPARYGTDTQYF.

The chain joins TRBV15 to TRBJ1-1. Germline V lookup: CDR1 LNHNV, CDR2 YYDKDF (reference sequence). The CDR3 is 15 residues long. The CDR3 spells CATSRDYAGNTEAFF.

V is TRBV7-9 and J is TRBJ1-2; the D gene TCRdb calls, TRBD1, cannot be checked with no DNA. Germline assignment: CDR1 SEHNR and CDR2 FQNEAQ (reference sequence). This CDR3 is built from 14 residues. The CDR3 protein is CASSRDRGEDGYTF.

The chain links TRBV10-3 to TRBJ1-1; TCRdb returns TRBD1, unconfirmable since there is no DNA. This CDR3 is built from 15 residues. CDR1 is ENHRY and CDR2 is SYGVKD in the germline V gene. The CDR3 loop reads CATVTQGQGHTEAFF.

The CDR3 reads CASSARGLTSWWQETQYF. The V and J genes are TRBV5-1 and TRBJ2-5; TCRdb outputs TRBD2, but without DNA this stays unchecked. This CDR3 comprises 18 residues. In germline, CDR1 is SGHRS, CDR2 YFSETQ.

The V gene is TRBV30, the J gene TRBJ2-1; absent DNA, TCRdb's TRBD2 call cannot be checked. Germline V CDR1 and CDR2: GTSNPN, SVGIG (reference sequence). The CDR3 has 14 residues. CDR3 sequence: CAWSVQLVGNEQFF.

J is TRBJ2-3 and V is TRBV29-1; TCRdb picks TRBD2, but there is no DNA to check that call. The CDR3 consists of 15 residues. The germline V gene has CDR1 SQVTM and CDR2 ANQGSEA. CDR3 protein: CSVDTGTSGADTQYF.

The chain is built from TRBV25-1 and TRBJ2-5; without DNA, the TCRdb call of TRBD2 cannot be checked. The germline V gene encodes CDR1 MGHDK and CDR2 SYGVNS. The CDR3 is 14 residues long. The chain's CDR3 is CASSEYGGKATRYF.

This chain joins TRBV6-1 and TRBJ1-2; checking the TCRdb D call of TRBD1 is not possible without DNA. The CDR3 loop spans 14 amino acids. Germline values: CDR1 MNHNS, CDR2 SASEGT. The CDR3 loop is CASSPTTTPNGYTF.

The CDR3 loop is CASSLASGGAVGSYEQYF. The chain couples TRBV7-2 to TRBJ2-7; TCRdb proposes TRBD2, but this gene call is untestable without DNA. This CDR3 has 18 residues. From germline, CDR1 is SGHTA and CDR2 FQGNSA. The full variable domain, completed using reference TRBV7-2 and TRBJ2-7, is GAGVSQSPSNKVTEKGKDVELRCDPISGHTALYWYRQSLGQGLEFLIYFQGNSAPDKSGLPSDRFSAERTGGSVSTLTIQRTQQEDSAVYLCASSLASGGAVGSYEQYFGPGTRLTVT.

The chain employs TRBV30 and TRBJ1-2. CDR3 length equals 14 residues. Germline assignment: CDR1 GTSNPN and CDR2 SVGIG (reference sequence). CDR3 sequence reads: CALEPAPSVYGYTF.

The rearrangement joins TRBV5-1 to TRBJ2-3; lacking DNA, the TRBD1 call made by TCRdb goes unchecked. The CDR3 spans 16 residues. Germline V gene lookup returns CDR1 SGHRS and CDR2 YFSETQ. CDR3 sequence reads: CASSLRGADRTDTQYF. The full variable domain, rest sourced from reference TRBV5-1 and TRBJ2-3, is KAGVTQTPRYLIKTRGQQVTLSCSPISGHRSVSWYQQTPGQGLQFLFEYFSETQRNKGNFPGRFSGRQFSNSRSEMNVSTLELGDSALYLCASSLRGADRTDTQYFGPGTRLTVL.

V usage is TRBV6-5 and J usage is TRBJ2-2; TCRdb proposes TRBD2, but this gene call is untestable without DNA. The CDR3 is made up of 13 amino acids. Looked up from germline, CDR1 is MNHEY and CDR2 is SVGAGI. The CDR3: CASSYRERGELFF.

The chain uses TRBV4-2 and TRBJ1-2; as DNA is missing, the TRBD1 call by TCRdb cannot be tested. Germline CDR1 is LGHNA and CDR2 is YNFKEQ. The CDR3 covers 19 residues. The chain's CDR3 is CASSPVHTTGNRGDSGYTF.

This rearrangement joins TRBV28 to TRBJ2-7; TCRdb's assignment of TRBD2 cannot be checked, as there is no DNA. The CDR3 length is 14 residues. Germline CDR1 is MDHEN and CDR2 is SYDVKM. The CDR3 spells CASSFSGRTYEQYF. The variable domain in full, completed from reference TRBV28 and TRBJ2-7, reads DVKVTQSSRYLVKRTGEKVFLECVQDMDHENMFWYRQDPGLGLRLIYFSYDVKMKEKGDIPEGYSVSREKKERFSLILESASTNQTSMYLCASSFSGRTYEQYFGPGTRLTVT.

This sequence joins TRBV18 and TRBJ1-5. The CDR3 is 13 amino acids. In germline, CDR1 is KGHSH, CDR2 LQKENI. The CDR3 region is CASSPPNDQPQHF.

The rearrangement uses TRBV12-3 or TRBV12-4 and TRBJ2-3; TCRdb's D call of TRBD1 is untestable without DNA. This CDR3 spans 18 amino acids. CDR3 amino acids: CASRPGQGGGKSTDTQYF.